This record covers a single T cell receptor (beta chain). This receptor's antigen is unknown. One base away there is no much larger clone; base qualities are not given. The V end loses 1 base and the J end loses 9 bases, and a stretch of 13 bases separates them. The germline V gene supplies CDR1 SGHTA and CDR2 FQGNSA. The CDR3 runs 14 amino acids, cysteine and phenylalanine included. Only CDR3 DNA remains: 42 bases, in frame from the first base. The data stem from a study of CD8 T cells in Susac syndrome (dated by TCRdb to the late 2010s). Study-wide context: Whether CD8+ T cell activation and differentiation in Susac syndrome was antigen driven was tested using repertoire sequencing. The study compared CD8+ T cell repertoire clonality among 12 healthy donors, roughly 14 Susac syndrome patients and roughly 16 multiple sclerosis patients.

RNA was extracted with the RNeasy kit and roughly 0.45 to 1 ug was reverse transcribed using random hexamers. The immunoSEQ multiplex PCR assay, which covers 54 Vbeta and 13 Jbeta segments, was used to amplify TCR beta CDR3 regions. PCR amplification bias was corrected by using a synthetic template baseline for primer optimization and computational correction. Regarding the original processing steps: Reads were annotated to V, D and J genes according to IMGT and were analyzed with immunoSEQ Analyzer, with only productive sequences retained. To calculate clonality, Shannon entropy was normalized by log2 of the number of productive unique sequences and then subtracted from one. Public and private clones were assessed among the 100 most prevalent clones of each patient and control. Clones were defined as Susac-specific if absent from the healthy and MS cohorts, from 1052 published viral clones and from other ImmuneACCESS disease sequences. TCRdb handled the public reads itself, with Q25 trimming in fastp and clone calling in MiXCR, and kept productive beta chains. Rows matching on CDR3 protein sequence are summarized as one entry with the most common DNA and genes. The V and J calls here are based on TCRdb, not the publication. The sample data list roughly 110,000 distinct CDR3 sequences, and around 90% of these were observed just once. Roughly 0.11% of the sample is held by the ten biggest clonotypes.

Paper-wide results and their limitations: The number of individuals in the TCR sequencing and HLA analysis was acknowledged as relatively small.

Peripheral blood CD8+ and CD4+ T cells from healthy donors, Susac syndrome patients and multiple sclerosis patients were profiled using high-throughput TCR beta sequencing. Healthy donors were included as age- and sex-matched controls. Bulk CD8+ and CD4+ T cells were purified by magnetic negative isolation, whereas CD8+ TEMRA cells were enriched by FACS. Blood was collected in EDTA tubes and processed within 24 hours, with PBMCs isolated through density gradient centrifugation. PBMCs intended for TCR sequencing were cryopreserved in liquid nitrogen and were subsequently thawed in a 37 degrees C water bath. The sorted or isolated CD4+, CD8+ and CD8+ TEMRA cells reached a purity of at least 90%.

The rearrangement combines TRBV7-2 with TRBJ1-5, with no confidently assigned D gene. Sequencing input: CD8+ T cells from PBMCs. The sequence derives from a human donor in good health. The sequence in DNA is TGTGCCAGCAGCTTAGTTGGGTCCTCTGGGCCCCAGCATTTT. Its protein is CASSLVGSSGPQHF.